This T cell receptor beta chain appears in the sequencing data of a study of radiotherapy plus CTLA-4 blockade in lung cancer. Study-wide background: In less than 20% of patients, objective responses were seen; 31% had disease control.

The CDR3 runs 16 residues. Germline V gene sequence: CDR1 LNHDA, CDR2 SQIVND (reference sequence). Trimming cost V 4 bases and J 5 bases; bases outside gene matches: 10. A note on this clone: Its antigen is currently unknown.

TCRdb's copy holds only in-frame clones and misses some; the assay was immunoSEQ multiplex PCR. The table records fewer than 95,000 clones, around 82% of them present only once. General study findings and limits: The study found tumor-derived TCR clones expanded in blood after radiotherapy plus ipilimumab. Response, reportedly, was best predicted by interferon-beta along with early blood T cell clone dynamics.

The sample was peripheral blood, taken from a patient treated with radiotherapy plus ipilimumab. The chain employs TRBV19 and TRBJ2-5; 10 nucleotides match TRBD1. The receptor was derived from a human donor with non-small cell lung cancer who had stable disease on radiotherapy plus ipilimumab. DNA for the CDR3: TGTGCCAGTAGTAGACAGGGGGCCCCATTGAGGGAGACCCAGTACTTC. It specifies CASSRQGAPLRETQYF.